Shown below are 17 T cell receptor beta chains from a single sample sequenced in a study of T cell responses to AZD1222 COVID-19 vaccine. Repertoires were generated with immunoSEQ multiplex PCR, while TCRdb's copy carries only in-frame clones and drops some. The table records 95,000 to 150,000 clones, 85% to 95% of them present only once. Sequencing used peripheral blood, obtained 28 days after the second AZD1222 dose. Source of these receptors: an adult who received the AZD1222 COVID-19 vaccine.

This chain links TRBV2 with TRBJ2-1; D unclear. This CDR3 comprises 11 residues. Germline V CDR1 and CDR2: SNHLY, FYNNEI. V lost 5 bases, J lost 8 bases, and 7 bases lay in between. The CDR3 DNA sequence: TGTGCCAGCAGTCGGGTGGATGAGCAGTTCTTC. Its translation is CASSRVDEQFF. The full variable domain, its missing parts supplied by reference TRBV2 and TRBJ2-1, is EPEVTQTPSHQVTQMGQEVILRCVPISNHLYFYWYRQILGQKVEFLVSFYNNEISEKSEIFDDQFSVERPDGSNFTLKIRSTKLEDSAMYFCASSRVDEQFFGPGTRLTVL.

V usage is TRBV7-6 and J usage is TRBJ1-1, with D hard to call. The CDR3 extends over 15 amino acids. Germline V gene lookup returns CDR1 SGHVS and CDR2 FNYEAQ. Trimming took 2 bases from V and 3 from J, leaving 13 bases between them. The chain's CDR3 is CASSLRPAPDTEAFF. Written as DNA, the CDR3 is TGTGCCAGCAGCTTACGGCCGGCTCCCGACACTGAAGCTTTCTTT.

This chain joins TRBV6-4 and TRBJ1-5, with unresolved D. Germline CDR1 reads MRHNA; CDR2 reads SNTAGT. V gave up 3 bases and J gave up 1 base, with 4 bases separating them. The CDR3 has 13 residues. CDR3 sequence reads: CASSEQSNQPQHF. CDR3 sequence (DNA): TGTGCCAGCAGTGAGCAGAGCAATCAGCCCCAGCATTTT.

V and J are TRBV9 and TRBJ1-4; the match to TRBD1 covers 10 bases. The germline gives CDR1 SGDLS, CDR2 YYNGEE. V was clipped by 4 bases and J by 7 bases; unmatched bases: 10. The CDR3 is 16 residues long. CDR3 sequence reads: CASSPSTGGGGEKLFF. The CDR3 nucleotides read TGTGCCAGCAGCCCATCGACAGGGGGCGGTGGTGAAAAACTGTTTTTT.

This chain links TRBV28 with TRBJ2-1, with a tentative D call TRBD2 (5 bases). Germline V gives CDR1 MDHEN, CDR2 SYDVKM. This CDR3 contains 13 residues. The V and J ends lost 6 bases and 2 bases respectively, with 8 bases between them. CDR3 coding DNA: TGTGCCAGCAGCCCGACTACCTACAATGAGCAGTTCTTC. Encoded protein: CASSPTTYNEQFF.

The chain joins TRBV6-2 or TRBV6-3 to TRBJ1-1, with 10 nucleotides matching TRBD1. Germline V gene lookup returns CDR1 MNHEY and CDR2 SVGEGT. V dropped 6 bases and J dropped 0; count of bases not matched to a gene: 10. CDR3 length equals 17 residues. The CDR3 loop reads CASSTRDRGSMNTEAFF. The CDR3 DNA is TGTGCCAGCAGCACCCGGGACAGGGGATCCATGAACACTGAAGCTTTCTTT.

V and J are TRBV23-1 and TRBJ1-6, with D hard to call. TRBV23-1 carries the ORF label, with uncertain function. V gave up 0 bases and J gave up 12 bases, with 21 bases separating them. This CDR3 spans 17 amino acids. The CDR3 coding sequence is TGCGCCAGCAGTCAATCGAAAACCCCGGGCGGGGAGCGACCCCTCCACTTT. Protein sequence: CASSQSKTPGGERPLHF.

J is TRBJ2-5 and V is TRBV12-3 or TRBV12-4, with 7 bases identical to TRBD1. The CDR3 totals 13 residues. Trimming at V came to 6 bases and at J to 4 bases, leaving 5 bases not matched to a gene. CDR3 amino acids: CASRPTGTETQYF. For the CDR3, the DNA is TGTGCCAGCAGACCGACAGGGACAGAGACCCAGTACTTC.

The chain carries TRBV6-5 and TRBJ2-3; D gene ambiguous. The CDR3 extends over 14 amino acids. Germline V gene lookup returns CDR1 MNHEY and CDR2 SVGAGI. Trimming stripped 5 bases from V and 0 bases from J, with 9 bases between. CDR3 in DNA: TGTGCCAGCAGTCCTGCCCTTAGCACAGATACGCAGTATTTT. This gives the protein CASSPALSTDTQYF.

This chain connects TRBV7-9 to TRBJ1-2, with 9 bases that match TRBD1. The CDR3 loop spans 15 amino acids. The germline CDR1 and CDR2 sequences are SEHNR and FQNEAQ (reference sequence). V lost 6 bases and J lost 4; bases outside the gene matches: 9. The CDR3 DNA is TGTGCCAGCAGTTTACAGGGGGCCTCATCCTATGGCTACACCTTC. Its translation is CASSLQGASSYGYTF.

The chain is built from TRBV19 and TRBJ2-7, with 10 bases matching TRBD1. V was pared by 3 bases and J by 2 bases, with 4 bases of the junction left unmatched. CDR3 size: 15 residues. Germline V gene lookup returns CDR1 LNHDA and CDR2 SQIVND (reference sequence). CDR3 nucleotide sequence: TGTGCCAGTAGTATCAGGACAGGGGGGCCCTACGAGCAGTACTTC. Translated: CASSIRTGGPYEQYF.

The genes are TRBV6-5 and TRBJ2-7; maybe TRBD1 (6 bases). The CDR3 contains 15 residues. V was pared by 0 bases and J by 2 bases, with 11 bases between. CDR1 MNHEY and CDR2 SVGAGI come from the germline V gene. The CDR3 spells CASSYSDRPTYEQYF. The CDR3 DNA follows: TGTGCCAGCAGTTACTCGGACAGACCTACCTACGAGCAGTACTTC.

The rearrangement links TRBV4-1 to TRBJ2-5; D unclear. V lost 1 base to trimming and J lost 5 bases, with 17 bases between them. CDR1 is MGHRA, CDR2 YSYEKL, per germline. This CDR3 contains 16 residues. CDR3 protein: CASSQVGPAPQETQYF. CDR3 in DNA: TGCGCCAGCAGCCAAGTTGGACCGGCGCCCCAGGAGACCCAGTACTTC.

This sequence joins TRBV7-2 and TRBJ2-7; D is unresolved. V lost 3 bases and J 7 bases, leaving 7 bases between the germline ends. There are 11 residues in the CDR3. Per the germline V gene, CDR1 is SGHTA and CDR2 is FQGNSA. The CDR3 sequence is CASSFIGEQYF. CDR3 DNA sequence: TGTGCCAGCAGCTTCATTGGGGAGCAGTACTTC.

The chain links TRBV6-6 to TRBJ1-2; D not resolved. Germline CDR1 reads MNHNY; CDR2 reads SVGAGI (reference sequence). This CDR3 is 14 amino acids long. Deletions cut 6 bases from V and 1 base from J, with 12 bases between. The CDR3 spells CASRKEALNYGYTF. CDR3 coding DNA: TGTGCCAGCAGAAAGGAGGCCCTTAACTATGGCTACACCTTC.

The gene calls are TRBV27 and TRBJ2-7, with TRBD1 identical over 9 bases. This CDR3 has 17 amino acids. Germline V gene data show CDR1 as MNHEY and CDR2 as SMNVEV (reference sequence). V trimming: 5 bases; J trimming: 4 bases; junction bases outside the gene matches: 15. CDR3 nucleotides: TGTGCCAGCAGTACTCTCCGCTTAGGGACAGGGAATTACGAGCAGTACTTC. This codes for CASSTLRLGTGNYEQYF.

The CDR3 DNA sequence: TGTGCCAGCAGCCGCACCCCAGGGGAAGGGTCACCCCTCCACTTT. As protein: CASSRTPGEGSPLHF. The chain uses TRBV3-1 (or the pseudogene TRBV3-2) and TRBJ1-6, with D maybe TRBD1 (6 bases). This CDR3 spans 15 amino acids. V shed 4 bases and J shed 10 bases, with 17 bases lying between them. Germline CDR1 is LGHDT and CDR2 is YNNKEL (reference sequence).